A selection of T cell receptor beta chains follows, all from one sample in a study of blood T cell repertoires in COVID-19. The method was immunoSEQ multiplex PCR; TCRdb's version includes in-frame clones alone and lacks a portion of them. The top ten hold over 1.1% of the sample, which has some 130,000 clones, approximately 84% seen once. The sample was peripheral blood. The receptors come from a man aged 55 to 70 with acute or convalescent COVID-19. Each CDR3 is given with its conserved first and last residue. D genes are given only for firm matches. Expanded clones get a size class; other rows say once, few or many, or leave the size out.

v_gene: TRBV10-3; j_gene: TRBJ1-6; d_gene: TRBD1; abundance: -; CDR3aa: CAISEDRGYNSPLHF; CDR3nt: TGTGCCATCAGTGAAGACAGGGGGTACAATTCACCCCTCCACTTT
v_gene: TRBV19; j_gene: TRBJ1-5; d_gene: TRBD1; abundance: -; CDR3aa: CASSIGGTGGSQPQHF; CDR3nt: TGTGCCAGTAGTATAGGCGGGACAGGGGGAAGTCAGCCCCAGCATTTT
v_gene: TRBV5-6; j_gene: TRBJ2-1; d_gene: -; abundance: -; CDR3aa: CASSLPQGTGMNEQFF; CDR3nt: TGTGCCAGCAGCTTGCCTCAGGGGACGGGAATGAATGAGCAGTTCTTC
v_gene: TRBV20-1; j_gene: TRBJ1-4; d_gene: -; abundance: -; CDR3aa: CSGEENEKLFF; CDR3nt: TGCAGTGGAGAGGAAAATGAAAAACTGTTTTTT
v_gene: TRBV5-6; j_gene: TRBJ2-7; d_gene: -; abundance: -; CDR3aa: CASSLDRGSEQYF; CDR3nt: TGTGCCAGCAGCTTAGATAGGGGTAGCGAGCAGTACTTC
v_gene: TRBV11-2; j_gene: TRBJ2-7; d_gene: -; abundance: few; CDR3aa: CASSTGGVTYEQYF; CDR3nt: TGTGCCAGCAGCACCGGAGGGGTTACCTACGAGCAGTACTTC
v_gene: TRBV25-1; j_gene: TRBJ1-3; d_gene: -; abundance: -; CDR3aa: CASSFGVSGNTIYF; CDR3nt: TGTGCCAGCAGTTTCGGGGTTTCGGGAAACACCATATATTTT
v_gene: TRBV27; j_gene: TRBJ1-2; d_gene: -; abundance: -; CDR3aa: CASSPQGGKVYGYTF; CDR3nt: TGTGCCAGCAGTCCCCAGGGCGGAAAAGTCTATGGCTACACCTTC
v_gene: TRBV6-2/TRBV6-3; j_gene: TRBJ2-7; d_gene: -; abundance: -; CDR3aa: CASSYHHSYEQYF; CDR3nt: TGTGCCAGCAGTTACCATCACAGCTACGAGCAGTACTTC
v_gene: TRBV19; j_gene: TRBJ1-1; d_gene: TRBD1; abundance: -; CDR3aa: CASSIGGGADTEAFF; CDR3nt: TGTGCCAGTAGTATTGGAGGGGGCGCGGACACTGAAGCTTTCTTT
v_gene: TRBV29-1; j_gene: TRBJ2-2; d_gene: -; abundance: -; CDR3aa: CSVAVTVNTGELFF; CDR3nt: TGCAGCGTTGCCGTGACAGTAAACACCGGGGAGCTGTTTTTT